Listed below are T cell receptor beta chains from one sample, sequenced in a study of response to subunit inactivated influenza vaccine. Using its own MiXCR run on the RT-PCR reads, TCRdb lists one record per CDR3 protein. The top ten hold 9.5% to 13% of the sample, which has 550,000 to 650,000 distinct CDR3 sequences, about an eighth seen once. The sequenced sample was PBMCs from blood, obtained on the day of vaccination. Receptors were obtained from a man aged 50-60 years who received an inactivated influenza vaccine. The CDR3 runs from the conserved cysteine through the conserved F or W. The D gene is left open where the match is weak. Only some rows state a clone size, as once, few, many or a class for expanded clones.

v_call	clone_size	d_call	j_call	cdr3_aa	cdr3_nt
TRBV12-3/TRBV12-4	few	-	TRBJ2-5	CASSLVGRETQYF	TGTGCCAGCAGTTTAGTGGGGCGGGAGACCCAGTACTTC
TRBV4-1	few	TRBD2	TRBJ2-1	CASSQPLAGTYNEQFF	TGCGCCAGCAGCCAACCCCTAGCGGGGACCTACAATGAGCAGTTCTTC
TRBV28	many	TRBD1	TRBJ1-6	CASSPDRGSYNSPLHF	TGTGCCAGCAGCCCGGACAGGGGGTCCTATAATTCACCCCTCCACTTT
TRBV20-1	many	-	TRBJ1-5	CSAGDWEGVQPQHF	TGCAGTGCTGGCGATTGGGAGGGAGTTCAGCCCCAGCATTTT
TRBV3-1	many	-	TRBJ1-5	CASSFSNQPQHF	TGTGCCAGCAGCTTTAGCAATCAGCCCCAGCATTTT
TRBV20-1	few	-	TRBJ2-5	CSARSATGWSQYF	TGCAGTGCTAGGTCGGCCACCGGTTGGTCCCAGTACTTC
TRBV30	-	-	TRBJ2-3	CAWSDSTDTQYF	TGTGCCTGGTCAGACAGCACAGATACGCAGTATTTT
TRBV6-2/TRBV6-3	few	-	TRBJ1-2	CASRTRPGEDYGYTF	TGTGCCAGCAGGACCCGCCCGGGTGAGGACTATGGCTACACCTTC
TRBV5-1	few	-	TRBJ2-7	CASSFLQGSSYEQYF	TGCGCCAGCAGCTTTTTGCAGGGAAGCTCCTACGAGCAGTACTTC
TRBV5-6	-	-	TRBJ2-2	CASSLAQELFF	TGTGCCAGCAGCTTGGCCCAGGAGCTGTTTTTT
TRBV10-3	-	-	TRBJ2-3	CAISDGGRSTDTQYF	TGTGCCATCAGTGATGGTGGTCGTAGCACAGATACGCAGTATTTT
TRBV28	few	TRBD1	TRBJ1-1	CASNGQGTPNTEAFF	TGTGCCAGCAACGGACAGGGGACCCCGAACACTGAAGCTTTCTTT
TRBV6-5	many	TRBD1	TRBJ2-3	CASSRQGDTQYF	TGTGCCAGCAGCCGACAGGGAGATACGCAGTATTTT
TRBV5-1	many	-	TRBJ1-1	CASSLEGGRLNTEAFF	TGCGCCAGCAGCTTGGAAGGTGGCAGGTTGAACACTGAAGCTTTCTTT
TRBV6-2/TRBV6-3	many	-	TRBJ2-1	CASRRPGGGQTIYNEQFF	TGTGCCAGCAGGAGGCCGGGCGGGGGCCAGACTATTTACAATGAGCAGTTCTTC
TRBV6-5	few	-	TRBJ2-7	CASSYRLGISYEQYF	TGTGCCAGCAGTTACCGATTGGGGATATCCTACGAGCAGTACTTC
TRBV20-1	-	TRBD2	TRBJ2-5	CSALAGEETQYF	TGCAGTGCATTAGCGGGAGAAGAGACCCAGTACTTC
TRBV4-1	many	TRBD1	TRBJ2-5	CASSHLDRPEETQYF	TGCGCCAGCAGCCATCTGGACAGGCCCGAGGAGACCCAGTACTTC
TRBV7-2	few	TRBD2	TRBJ2-7	CASSRVAGDTYEQYF	TGTGCCAGCAGTCGGGTAGCGGGAGATACTTACGAGCAGTACTTC
TRBV3-1	few	-	TRBJ2-2	CASSPRRSGAYGELFF	TGTGCCAGCAGCCCTCGTCGGTCAGGGGCGTACGGGGAGCTGTTTTTT
TRBV4-3	few	TRBD1	TRBJ1-2	CASSQEGRGLGYTF	TGCGCCAGCAGCCAAGAGGGCAGGGGGCTCGGCTACACCTTC
TRBV12-3/TRBV12-4	few	-	TRBJ1-2	CASSPSDYGYTF	TGTGCCAGCAGTCCTAGCGACTATGGCTACACCTTC
TRBV12-3/TRBV12-4	few	-	TRBJ2-7	CASSLGGGASEQYF	TGTGCCAGCAGTTTAGGGGGGGGGGCGTCCGAGCAGTACTTC
TRBV5-6	many	-	TRBJ2-1	CASSLAGEQFF	TGTGCCAGCAGCTTGGCGGGTGAGCAGTTCTTC
TRBV20-1	-	TRBD2	TRBJ2-1	CSARRPSGTNEQFF	TGCAGTGCTAGAAGGCCTAGCGGGACCAATGAGCAGTTCTTC
TRBV12-3/TRBV12-4	-	-	TRBJ2-1	CASSLGTAGQALEQIF	TGTGCCAGCAGTTTGGGGACGGCCGGACAAGCGCTTGAGCAGATCTTC
TRBV12-3/TRBV12-4	few	-	TRBJ1-1	CASMVGALNTEAFF	TGTGCCAGCATGGTCGGCGCACTGAACACTGAAGCTTTCTTT
TRBV28	-	-	TRBJ2-3	CASSPWDGTQYF	TGTGCCAGCAGTCCCTGGGACGGTACGCAGTATTTT
TRBV10-3	few	-	TRBJ2-3	CAIGTSRSTDTQYF	TGTGCCATAGGGACATCCAGGAGCACAGATACGCAGTATTTT
TRBV20-1	few	-	TRBJ2-1	CSARDGGPLNEQFF	TGCAGTGCTAGAGACGGGGGGCCCCTCAATGAGCAGTTCTTC
TRBV4-2	-	-	TRBJ1-5	CASSHARTDPYQPQHF	TGTGCCAGCAGCCATGCCAGGACAGACCCTTATCAGCCCCAGCATTTT
TRBV7-2	-	-	TRBJ2-4	CASSIRSGTPDERYF	TGTGCCAGCAGCATCCGATCCGGGACACCAGACGAACGGTACTTC
TRBV28	-	-	TRBJ2-5	CATTAGSRAETQYF	TGTGCCACCACGGCGGGGAGCAGGGCGGAGACCCAGTACTTC
TRBV21-1	few	-	TRBJ1-4	CASSKEELFF	TGTGCCAGCAGCAAAGAGGAACTGTTTTTT
TRBV7-2	many	-	TRBJ2-3	CASSTGISPDTQYF	TGTGCCAGCAGCACAGGGATCTCCCCAGATACGCAGTATTTT
TRBV5-6	many	-	TRBJ1-2	CASSVGQAPYGYTF	TGTGCCAGCAGCGTGGGGCAGGCTCCCTATGGCTACACCTTC
TRBV7-8	-	TRBD1	TRBJ2-1	CASREQGHEQFF	TGTGCCAGCAGGGAACAGGGGCATGAGCAGTTCTTC
TRBV7-9	-	TRBD2	TRBJ2-1	CASSLGASGRVGEQFF	TGTGCCAGCAGCTTAGGGGCTAGCGGGAGAGTGGGTGAGCAGTTCTTC
TRBV27	-	-	TRBJ2-1	CASSLLVSGSSYNEQFF	TGTGCCAGCAGTTTATTGGTGTCGGGCAGCTCCTACAATGAGCAGTTCTTC
TRBV4-1	-	TRBD1	TRBJ2-5	CASSQGLGTGVETQYF	TGCGCCAGCAGCCAAGGTTTGGGGACAGGGGTGGAGACCCAGTACTTC
TRBV30	few	TRBD2	TRBJ2-3	CAWSRGISGSPSTYF	TGTGCCTGGAGCCGGGGGATTAGCGGGAGCCCAAGTACGTATTTT
TRBV20-1	many	TRBD2	TRBJ2-5	CSARDPLSGGVQETQYF	TGCAGTGCTAGAGATCCCCTCAGCGGGGGGGTTCAAGAGACCCAGTACTTC
TRBV5-1	-	-	TRBJ2-7	CASSQTVTSYEQYF	TGCGCCAGCAGCCAGACAGTGACCTCCTACGAGCAGTACTTC
TRBV7-6	few	TRBD2	TRBJ2-1	CASSPGLAGGANEQFF	TGTGCCAGCAGCCCCGGACTAGCGGGAGGTGCGAATGAGCAGTTCTTC
TRBV11-1	-	TRBD1	TRBJ2-2	CASSRSSRTGGITGELFF	TGTGCCAGCAGCAGATCTAGTCGGACAGGGGGGATCACCGGGGAGCTGTTTTTT
TRBV10-1	-	TRBD2	TRBJ2-2	CASSATSGVVTGELFF	TGCGCCAGCAGTGCCACTAGCGGGGTCGTAACCGGGGAGCTGTTTTTT
TRBV7-9	-	TRBD2	TRBJ2-5	CASSPHPGLAGEETQYF	TGTGCCAGCAGCCCACACCCGGGACTAGCGGGAGAGGAGACCCAGTACTTC
TRBV4-3	few	TRBD1	TRBJ2-7	CASSQDRETGGFYEQYF	TGCGCCAGCAGCCAAGATAGGGAGACAGGGGGATTTTACGAGCAGTACTTC
TRBV5-1	many	-	TRBJ2-1	CASSPGESLYNEQFF	TGCGCCAGCAGCCCGGGGGAGAGCCTCTACAATGAGCAGTTCTTC
TRBV20-1	few	TRBD1	TRBJ1-2	CSARTGQNYGYTF	TGCAGTGCTCGGACAGGGCAAAACTATGGCTACACCTTC
TRBV3-1	few	-	TRBJ2-3	CASSQAGEVDTQYF	TGTGCCAGCAGCCAAGCGGGAGAGGTAGATACGCAGTATTTT
TRBV7-8	few	-	TRBJ2-5	CASSPYTSYQETQYF	TGTGCCAGCAGCCCGTATACATCGTACCAAGAGACCCAGTACTTC
TRBV28	many	-	TRBJ1-6	CASSSWDSPLHF	TGTGCCAGCAGTTCGTGGGATTCACCCCTCCACTTT